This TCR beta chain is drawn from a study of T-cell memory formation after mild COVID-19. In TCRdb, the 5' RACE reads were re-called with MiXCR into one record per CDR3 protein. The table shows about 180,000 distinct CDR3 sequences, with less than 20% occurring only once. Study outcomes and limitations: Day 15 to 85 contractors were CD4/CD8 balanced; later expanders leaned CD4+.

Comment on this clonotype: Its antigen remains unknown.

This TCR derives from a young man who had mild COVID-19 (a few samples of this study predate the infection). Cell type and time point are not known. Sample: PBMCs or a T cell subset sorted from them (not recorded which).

In nucleotides, the CDR3 is TGTGCCAGCGCCACAGGGGCATACCAGCCCCAGCATTTT. Protein sequence: CASATGAYQPQHF. The chain combines TRBV7-3 with TRBJ1-5; 7 bases are shared with TRBD1. The CDR3 covers 13 residues. The germline gives CDR1 SGHTA, CDR2 FQGTGA. Germline trimming cut 8 bases from V and 7 bases from J; bases unmatched to any gene: 8.